A selection of T cell receptor beta chains follows, all from one sample in a study of blood T cell repertoires in COVID-19. Data came from immunoSEQ multiplex PCR; TCRdb stores just in-frame clones and leaves some out. Altogether a few hundred thousand clones are present, more than 70% being singletons, with the ten largest covering over 7%. The specimen was PBMCs or T cells enriched from blood (not recorded which). These receptors all come from a middle-aged woman with acute COVID-19. Both conserved end residues are part of each CDR3. A D gene is named only where the DNA matches it firmly. Size is stated for part of the rows, as once, few or many counts, or as a class when the clone is expanded.

TRBV28	TRBJ2-7	.	.	TGTGCCAGCAGTTTACTGGCCGGGAACTACGAGCAGTACTTC	CASSLLAGNYEQYF
TRBV5-6	TRBJ1-4	.	.	TGTGCCAGCAGCTTGGGGGCAGGGTCTAATGAAAAACTGTTTTTT	CASSLGAGSNEKLFF
TRBV6-1	TRBJ1-1	TRBD1	few	TGTGCCAGCAGTGACGGACAGGGATTAAGTGAAGCTTTCTTT	CASSDGQGLSEAFF
TRBV5-6	TRBJ1-6	TRBD1	.	TGTGCCAGCAGCTTAGAACAGGGGGTGAGCTCCTATAATTCACCCCTCCACTTT	CASSLEQGVSSYNSPLHF
TRBV12-5	TRBJ2-2	.	.	TGTGCTAGTGGTTTGGACTGGACTACGGGTACGAACACCGGGGAGCTGTTTTTT	CASGLDWTTGTNTGELFF
TRBV5-1	TRBJ2-5	TRBD2	.	TGCGCCAGCAGCTTGAGACTAGCGGAACACTCCCAAGAGACCCAGTACTTC	CASSLRLAEHSQETQYF
TRBV5-1	TRBJ1-3	.	.	TGCGCCAGCAGCTGGGGGGGAGTCGGGTCTGGAAACACCATATATTTT	CASSWGGVGSGNTIYF
TRBV5-4	TRBJ1-2	.	few	TGTGCCAGCAGCTTGGAGTACACAGGGCACGGCTACACCTTC	CASSLEYTGHGYTF
TRBV9	TRBJ2-2	.	.	TGTGCCAGCAGCGTAATTCTGGGGGGTAACACCGGGGAGCTGTTTTTT	CASSVILGGNTGELFF
TRBV7-3	TRBJ2-5	.	once	TGTGCCAGCAGCTTCCAAGGCGGCGGGGGCGTGGAGACCCAGTACTTC	CASSFQGGGGVETQYF
TRBV27	TRBJ1-2	.	.	TGTGCCAGCAGTTTAATGGCGGGGACCCGCCCCTATGGCTACACCTTC	CASSLMAGTRPYGYTF
TRBV7-9	TRBJ2-7	TRBD2	once	TGTGCCAGCAGGGCACTAGCGGGAGTTGGCGAGCAGTACTTC	CASRALAGVGEQYF
TRBV7-2	TRBJ2-5	.	.	TGTGCCAGCAGCCAAGGACTTTCAAGGGAGACCCAGTACTTC	CASSQGLSRETQYF
TRBV9	TRBJ1-3	TRBD1	.	TGTGCCAGCAGCGTAGGGGGGGACAGGGGAAACACCATATATTTT	CASSVGGDRGNTIYF
TRBV6-5	TRBJ2-5	.	once	TGTGCCAGCAGTCCGCTGACAGGAGGAGAGACCCAGTACTTC	CASSPLTGGETQYF
TRBV7-8	TRBJ1-1	.	once	TGTGCCAGCAGCTTAAGGTCAGGCACTGAAGCTTTCTTT	CASSLRSGTEAFF
TRBV24-1	TRBJ1-1	.	.	TGTGCCACCCGGTTGGACTTGAACACTGAAGCTTTCTTT	CATRLDLNTEAFF
TRBV28	TRBJ1-2	.	.	TGTGCCAGCAGTTTATCACCAGCGAATGGCTACACCTTC	CASSLSPANGYTF
TRBV2	TRBJ2-3	TRBD2	.	TGTGCCAGCAATCCGGGACCTTCCGGGGCGCTAGCGGGTGAGAGCTCAGATACGCAGTATTTT	CASNPGPSGALAGESSDTQYF
TRBV3-1/TRBV3-2	TRBJ2-7	TRBD2	.	TGTGCCAGCAGCCACACCGGGGGGACCTCCTACGAGCAGTACTTC	CASSHTGGTSYEQYF
TRBV7-6	TRBJ1-4	TRBD1	.	TGTGCCAGCAGCTTACAGGGGGGAAATGAAAAACTGTTTTTT	CASSLQGGNEKLFF
TRBV5-1	TRBJ2-2	.	.	TGCGCCAGCAGCCCCGGGGCCGGGGAGCTGTTTTTT	CASSPGAGELFF
TRBV9	TRBJ2-1	TRBD1	.	TGTGCCAGCAGCCAGGGGCACGGACAGGGGGCGTTAGGGAATGAGCAGTTCTTC	CASSQGHGQGALGNEQFF
TRBV5-4	TRBJ2-2	.	few	TGTGCCGTCCAGGGTCGAACCGGGGAGCTGTTTTTT	CAVQGRTGELFF
TRBV7-3	TRBJ2-7	TRBD1	.	TGTGCCAGCAACCACAGGGGGTGCGGTCCGTACTTC	CASNHRGCGPYF
TRBV7-8	TRBJ1-2	TRBD1	.	TGTGCCAGCAGCTCAAACAGGGGGCTCGGCTATGGCTACACCTTC	CASSSNRGLGYGYTF
TRBV10-2	TRBJ1-2	.	.	TGCGCCAGCAGTGAAGCAGGCAGGGCCTATGGCTACACCTTC	CASSEAGRAYGYTF
TRBV3-1/TRBV3-2	TRBJ1-6	.	.	TGTGCCAGCAGCCCTCTGGGCATTCCACCCCTCCACTTT	CASSPLGIPPLHF
TRBV27	TRBJ2-7	TRBD1	few	TGTGCCAGCAGTTTGGCGACCGTACAGGGGGCGGACGAGCAGTACTTC	CASSLATVQGADEQYF
TRBV28	TRBJ2-1	TRBD1	.	TGTGCCAGCAGTTTACTCGGGACAGCAAACAATGAGCAGTTCTTC	CASSLLGTANNEQFF
TRBV24-1	TRBJ2-6	TRBD1	few	TGTGCCACCAGTGAAGGACAGGGTACACCTGGGGCCAACGTCCTGACTTTC	CATSEGQGTPGANVLTF
TRBV5-1	TRBJ2-3	TRBD1	.	TGCGCCAGCAGCTGGGGACAGATTGACACAGATACGCAGTATTTT	CASSWGQIDTDTQYF
TRBV5-4	TRBJ1-6	TRBD1	.	TGTGCCAGCAGCAACAGGGGTTCACCCCTCCACTTT	CASSNRGSPLHF
TRBV28	TRBJ1-1	.	.	TGTGCCAGCAGCCCGACGGGGGTTTGGACTGAAGCTTTCTTT	CASSPTGVWTEAFF
TRBV24-1	TRBJ1-4	.	.	TGTGCCACCAGTGGTGGGGGCTCTCCCGAAAAACTGTTTTTT	CATSGGGSPEKLFF
TRBV7-9	TRBJ2-7	.	.	TGTGCCAGCAGCTTACTCTCGACTATAACTTACGAGCAGTACTTC	CASSLLSTITYEQYF
TRBV5-4	TRBJ1-1	.	.	TGTGCCAGCAGCTTGGAGCAGGCTAACACTGAAGCTTTCTTT	CASSLEQANTEAFF
TRBV7-6	TRBJ1-2	TRBD1	few	TGTGCCAGCAGCTTAGACAGGGGGCCGTTTGGCTACACCTTC	CASSLDRGPFGYTF
TRBV29-1	TRBJ1-3	.	.	TGCAGCGTTACAGGGTCTGGAAACACCATATATTTT	CSVTGSGNTIYF
TRBV13	TRBJ1-5	.	.	TGTGCCAGCAGCTCGGGTAATCAGCCCCAGCATTTT	CASSSGNQPQHF
TRBV28	TRBJ2-1	.	few	TGTGCCAGCAGTGGGGACTTCCGCGATGAGCAGTTCTTC	CASSGDFRDEQFF
TRBV18	TRBJ2-4	.	.	TGTGCCAGCTCACCAGAGGGATTAGCCAAAAACATTCAGTACTTC	CASSPEGLAKNIQYF
TRBV6-2/TRBV6-3	TRBJ2-5	TRBD1	.	TGTGCCAGCAGTTACTCGCCAGGGGGAGAGACCCAGTACTTC	CASSYSPGGETQYF
TRBV24-1	TRBJ2-2	.	.	TGTGCCACCAGTGACCGGGTGGCAGGGGAGCTGTTTTTT	CATSDRVAGELFF
TRBV6-5	TRBJ1-2	.	few	TGTGCCTCGGCGGAAGGCTTTAACTATGGCTACACCTTC	CASAEGFNYGYTF
TRBV2	TRBJ1-3	.	.	TGTGCCAGCAGTACAAACGGATTGGGTAAGGGGATCGGAAACACCATATATTTT	CASSTNGLGKGIGNTIYF
TRBV5-1	TRBJ1-4	TRBD1	.	TGCGCCAGCAGCATGACAGGGTTGAGAACTAATGAAAAACTGTTTTTT	CASSMTGLRTNEKLFF
TRBV7-3	TRBJ2-7	TRBD2	.	TGTGCCACGCCGGGACTAGCGGAATACGAGCAGTACTTC	CATPGLAEYEQYF
TRBV7-2	TRBJ1-2	.	.	TGTGCCAGCAGCCTCTTGCGGGCGAGCTATGGCTACACCTTC	CASSLLRASYGYTF
TRBV24-1	TRBJ2-1	.	.	TGTGCCACCAATTTCCGGAGGGCCAGGTACAATGAGCAGTTCTTC	CATNFRRARYNEQFF
TRBV3-1/TRBV3-2	TRBJ1-4	TRBD1	.	TGTGCCAGCAGCCAGGGACAGGGAGGTGAAAAACTGTTTTTT	CASSQGQGGEKLFF